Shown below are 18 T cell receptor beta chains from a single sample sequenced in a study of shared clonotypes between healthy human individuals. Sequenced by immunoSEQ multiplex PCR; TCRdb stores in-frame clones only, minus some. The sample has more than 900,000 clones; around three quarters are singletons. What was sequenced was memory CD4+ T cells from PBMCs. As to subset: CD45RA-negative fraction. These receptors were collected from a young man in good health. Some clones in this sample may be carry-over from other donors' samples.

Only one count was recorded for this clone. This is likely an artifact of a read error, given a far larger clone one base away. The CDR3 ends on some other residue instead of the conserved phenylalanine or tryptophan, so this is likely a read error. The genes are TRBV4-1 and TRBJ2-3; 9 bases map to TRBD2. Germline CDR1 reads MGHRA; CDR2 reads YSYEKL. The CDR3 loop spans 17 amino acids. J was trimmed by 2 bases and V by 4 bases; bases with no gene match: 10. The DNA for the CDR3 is TGCGCCAGCAGCCCTTCGGGCGGGAGGGCCTTCACAGATACGCAGTATCTT. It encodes CASSPSGGRAFTDTQYL.

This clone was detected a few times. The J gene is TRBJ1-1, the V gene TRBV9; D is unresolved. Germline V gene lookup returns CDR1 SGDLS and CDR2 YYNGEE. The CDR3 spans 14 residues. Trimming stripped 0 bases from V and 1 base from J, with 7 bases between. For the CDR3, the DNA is TGTGCCAGCAGCGTAGTTGAGACGAACACTGAAGCTTTCTTT. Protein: CASSVVETNTEAFF.

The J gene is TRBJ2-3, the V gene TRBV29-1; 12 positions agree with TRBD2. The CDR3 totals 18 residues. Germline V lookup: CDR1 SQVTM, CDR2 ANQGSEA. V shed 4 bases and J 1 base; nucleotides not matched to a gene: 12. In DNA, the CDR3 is TGCAGCGTTGTACCGGGACTAGCGGGCGGAGGGGGCACAGATACGCAGTATTTT. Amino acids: CSVVPGLAGGGGTDTQYF.

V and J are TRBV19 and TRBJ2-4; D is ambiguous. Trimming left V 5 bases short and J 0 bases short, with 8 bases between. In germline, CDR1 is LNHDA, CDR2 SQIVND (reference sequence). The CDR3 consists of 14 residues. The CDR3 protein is CASSFGLAKNIQYF. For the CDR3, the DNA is TGTGCCAGTAGTTTTGGATTAGCCAAAAACATTCAGTACTTC.

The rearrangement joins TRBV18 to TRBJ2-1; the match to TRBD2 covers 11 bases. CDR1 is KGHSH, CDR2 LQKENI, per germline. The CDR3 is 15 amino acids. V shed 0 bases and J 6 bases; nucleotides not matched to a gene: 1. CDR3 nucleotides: TGTGCCAGCTCACCACCTAGCGGGAGGGGCAATGAGCAGTTCTTC. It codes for CASSPPSGRGNEQFF.

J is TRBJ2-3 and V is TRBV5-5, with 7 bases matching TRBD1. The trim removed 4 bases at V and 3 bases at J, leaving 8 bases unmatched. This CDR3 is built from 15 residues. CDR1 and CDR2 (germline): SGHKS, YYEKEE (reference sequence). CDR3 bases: TGTGCCAGCAGCCCGAGGACAGGCCGGACAGATACGCAGTATTTT. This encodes CASSPRTGRTDTQYF.

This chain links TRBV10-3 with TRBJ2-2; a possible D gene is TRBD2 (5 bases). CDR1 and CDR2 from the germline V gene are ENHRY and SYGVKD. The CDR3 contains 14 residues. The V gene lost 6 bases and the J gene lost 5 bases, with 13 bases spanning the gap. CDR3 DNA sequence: TGTGCCATCAGAGCGGAAGTTGGGACCGGGGAGCTGTTTTTT. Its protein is CAIRAEVGTGELFF.

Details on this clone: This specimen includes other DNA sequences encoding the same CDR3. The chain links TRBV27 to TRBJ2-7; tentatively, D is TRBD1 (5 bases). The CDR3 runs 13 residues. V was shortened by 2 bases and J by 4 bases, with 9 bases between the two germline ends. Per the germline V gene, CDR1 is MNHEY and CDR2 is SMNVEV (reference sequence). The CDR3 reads CASSLQGFYEQYF. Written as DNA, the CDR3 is TGTGCCAGCAGTTTACAGGGCTTTTACGAGCAGTACTTC.

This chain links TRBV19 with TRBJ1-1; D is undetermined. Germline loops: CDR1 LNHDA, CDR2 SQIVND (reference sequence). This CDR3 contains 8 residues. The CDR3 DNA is TGTGCGCAGAGTGAAGCTTTCTTT. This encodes CAQSEAFF.

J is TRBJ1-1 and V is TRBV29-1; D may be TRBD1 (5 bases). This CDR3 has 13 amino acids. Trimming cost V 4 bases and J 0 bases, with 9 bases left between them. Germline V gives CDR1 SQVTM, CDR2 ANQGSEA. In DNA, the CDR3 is TGCAGCGTTGCGTCCAGGGTGAACACTGAAGCTTTCTTT. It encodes CSVASRVNTEAFF.

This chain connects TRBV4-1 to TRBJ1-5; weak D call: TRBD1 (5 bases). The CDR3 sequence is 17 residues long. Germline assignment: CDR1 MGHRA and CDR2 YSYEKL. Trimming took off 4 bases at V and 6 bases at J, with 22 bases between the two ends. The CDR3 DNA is TGCGCCAGCAGCCGATGGGAGGACACTCTTCGAGGTCAGCCCCAGCATTTT. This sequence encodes CASSRWEDTLRGQPQHF.

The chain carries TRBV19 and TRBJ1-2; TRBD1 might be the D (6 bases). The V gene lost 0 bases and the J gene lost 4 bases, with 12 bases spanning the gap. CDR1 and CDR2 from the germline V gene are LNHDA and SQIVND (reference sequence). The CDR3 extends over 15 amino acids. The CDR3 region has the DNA TGTGCCAGTAGTATAGATGAGCGGACAGTCTATGGCTACACCTTC. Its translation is CASSIDERTVYGYTF.

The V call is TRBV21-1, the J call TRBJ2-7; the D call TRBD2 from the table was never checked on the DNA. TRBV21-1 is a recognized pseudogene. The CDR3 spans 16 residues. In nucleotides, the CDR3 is TGTGCCAGCAGCACCGGGGGGGCACACCTAGAAATCGAGCAGTACTTC. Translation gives CASSTGGAHLEIEQYF.

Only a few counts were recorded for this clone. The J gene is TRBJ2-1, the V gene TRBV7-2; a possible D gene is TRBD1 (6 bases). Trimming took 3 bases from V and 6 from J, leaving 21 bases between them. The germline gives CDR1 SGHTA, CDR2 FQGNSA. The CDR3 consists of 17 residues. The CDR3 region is CASSFYPNRQAGNEQFF. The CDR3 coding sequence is TGTGCCAGCAGCTTCTACCCCAACCGACAGGCTGGCAATGAGCAGTTCTTC. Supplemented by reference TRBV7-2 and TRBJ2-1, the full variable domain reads GAGVSQSPSNKVTEKGKDVELRCDPISGHTALYWYRQSLGQGLEFLIYFQGNSAPDKSGLPSDRFSAERTGGSVSTLTIQRTQQEDSAVYLCASSFYPNRQAGNEQFFGPGTRLTVL.

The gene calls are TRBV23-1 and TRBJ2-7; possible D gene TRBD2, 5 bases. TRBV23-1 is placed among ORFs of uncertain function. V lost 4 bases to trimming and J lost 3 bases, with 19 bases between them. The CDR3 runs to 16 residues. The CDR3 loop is CASSLGPERRNYEQYF. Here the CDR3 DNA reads TGCGCCAGCAGTCTTGGTCCGGAGCGGAGGAACTACGAGCAGTACTTC.

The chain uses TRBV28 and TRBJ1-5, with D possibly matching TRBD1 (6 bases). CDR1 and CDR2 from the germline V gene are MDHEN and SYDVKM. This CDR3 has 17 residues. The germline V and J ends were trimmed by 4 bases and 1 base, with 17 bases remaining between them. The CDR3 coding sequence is TGTGCCAGCAGTTCCCAAGGGACACGGCTGAGCAATCAGCCCCAGCATTTT. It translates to CASSSQGTRLSNQPQHF.

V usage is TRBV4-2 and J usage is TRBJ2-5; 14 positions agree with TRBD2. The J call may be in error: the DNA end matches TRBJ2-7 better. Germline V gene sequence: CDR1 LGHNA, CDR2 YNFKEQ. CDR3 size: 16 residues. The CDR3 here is CASSPPGLAGVSEQYF. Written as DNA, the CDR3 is TGTGCCAGCAGCCCTCCGGGACTAGCGGGAGTATCCGAGCAGTACTTC.

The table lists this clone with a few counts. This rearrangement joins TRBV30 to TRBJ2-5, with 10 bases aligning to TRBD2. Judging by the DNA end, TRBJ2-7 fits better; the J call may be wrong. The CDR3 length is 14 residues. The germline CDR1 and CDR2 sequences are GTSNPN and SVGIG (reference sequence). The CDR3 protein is CAWSLAGVVYEQYF. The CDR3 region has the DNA TGTGCCTGGAGTCTAGCGGGAGTAGTCTACGAGCAGTACTTC.